The present entry profiles one T cell receptor beta chain with its context. The antigen remains undetermined. Unmatched junction bases numbered 6, after V lost 1 base and J lost 4 bases. Looked up from germline, CDR1 is MGHRA and CDR2 is YSYEKL. The CDR3 is 15 amino acids. This specimen belongs to a study of OX40 agonist ivuxolimab in advanced cancers. Study in general: People who had prior anti-PD-1, anti-PD-L1 or anti-CTLA-4 therapy could take part, and approximately 43% had some.

TCRdb keeps only in-frame clones here, not all; method: immunoSEQ multiplex PCR. The sample has about 65,000 clones, about 82% seen once. General study findings and limits: Some nonresponders likewise displayed low normalized T-cell clonal expansion. At 0.1 to 3.0 mg/kg, CD4+ and CD8+ blood T cells expanded clonally by week 6.

The sequence was obtained from an adult with an advanced solid tumor such as melanoma, head and neck, liver or kidney cancer. The sample consisted of CD4+ or CD8+ T cells sorted from blood, taken in a trial of the OX40 agonist ivuxolimab. The chain couples TRBV4-1 to TRBJ1-1, with 7 bases lining up with TRBD1. This chain's CDR3 is CASSQVGGGVTEAFF. The CDR3 nucleotides are TGCGCCAGCAGCCAAGTAGGGGGCGGCGTCACTGAAGCTTTCTTT.